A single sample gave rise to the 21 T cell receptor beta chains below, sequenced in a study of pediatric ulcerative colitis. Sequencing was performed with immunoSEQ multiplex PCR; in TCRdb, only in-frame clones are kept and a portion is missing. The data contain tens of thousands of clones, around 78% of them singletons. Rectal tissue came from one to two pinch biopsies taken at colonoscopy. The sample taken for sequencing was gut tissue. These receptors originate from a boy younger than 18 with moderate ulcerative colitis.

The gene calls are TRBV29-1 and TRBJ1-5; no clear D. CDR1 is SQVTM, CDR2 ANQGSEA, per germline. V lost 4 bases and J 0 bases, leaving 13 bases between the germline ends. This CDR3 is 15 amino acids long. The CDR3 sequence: CSVGGGDYSNQPQHF. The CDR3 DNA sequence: TGCAGCGTTGGGGGTGGGGATTATAGCAATCAGCCCCAGCATTTT.

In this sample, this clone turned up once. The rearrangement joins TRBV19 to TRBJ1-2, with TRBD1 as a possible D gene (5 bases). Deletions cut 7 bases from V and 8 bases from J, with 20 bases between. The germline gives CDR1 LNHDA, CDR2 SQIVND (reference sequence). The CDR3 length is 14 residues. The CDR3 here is CASIPGPSRWGYTF. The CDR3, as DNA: TGTGCCAGTATTCCAGGGCCCAGCCGTTGGGGCTACACCTTC.

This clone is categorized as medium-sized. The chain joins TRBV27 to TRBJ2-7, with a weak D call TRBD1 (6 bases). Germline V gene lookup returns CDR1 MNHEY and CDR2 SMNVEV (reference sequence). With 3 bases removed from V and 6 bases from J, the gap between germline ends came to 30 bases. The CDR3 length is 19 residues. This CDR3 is CASSFYVPNQGLGPREQYF. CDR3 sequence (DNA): TGTGCCAGCAGTTTCTATGTTCCCAACCAGGGGCTTGGGCCCCGCGAGCAGTACTTC.

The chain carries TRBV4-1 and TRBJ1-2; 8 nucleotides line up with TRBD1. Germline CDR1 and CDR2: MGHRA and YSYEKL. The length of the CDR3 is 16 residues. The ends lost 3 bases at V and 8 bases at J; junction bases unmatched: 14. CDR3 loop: CASSHDPGQASWGYTF. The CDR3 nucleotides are TGCGCCAGCAGCCACGACCCGGGACAGGCCAGTTGGGGCTACACCTTC.

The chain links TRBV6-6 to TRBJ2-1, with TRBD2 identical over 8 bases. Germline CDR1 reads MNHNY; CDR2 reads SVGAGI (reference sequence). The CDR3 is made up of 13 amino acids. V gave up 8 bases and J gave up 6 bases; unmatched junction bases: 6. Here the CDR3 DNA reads TGTGCCAGCCACGGGGGGGGGCTCAATGAGCAGTTCTTC. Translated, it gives CASHGGGLNEQFF.

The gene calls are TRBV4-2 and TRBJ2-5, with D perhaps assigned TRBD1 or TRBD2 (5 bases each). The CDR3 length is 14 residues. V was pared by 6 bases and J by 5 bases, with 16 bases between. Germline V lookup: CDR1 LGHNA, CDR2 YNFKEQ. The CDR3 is CASRWEKGTETQYF. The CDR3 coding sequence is TGTGCCAGCAGGTGGGAGAAGGGGACGGAGACCCAGTACTTC.

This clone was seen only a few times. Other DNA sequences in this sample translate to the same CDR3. CDR3 DNA sequence: TGTGCCAGCAGCCCTAGACAGATGAACACTGAAGCTTTCTTT. Its protein product is CASSPRQMNTEAFF. The chain uses TRBV7-2 and TRBJ1-1; TRBD1 is a possible D gene (5 bases). This CDR3 has 14 amino acids. The germline gives CDR1 SGHTA, CDR2 FQGNSA. Trimming cost V 5 bases and J 0 bases, with 10 bases left between them.

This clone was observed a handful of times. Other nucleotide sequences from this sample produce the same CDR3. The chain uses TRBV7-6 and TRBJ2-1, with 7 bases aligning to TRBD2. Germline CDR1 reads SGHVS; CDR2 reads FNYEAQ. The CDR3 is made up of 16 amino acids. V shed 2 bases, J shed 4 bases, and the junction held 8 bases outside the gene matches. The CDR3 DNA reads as TGTGCCAGCAGCTTATCGCCTAGCGGAGGATACAATGAGCAGTTCTTC. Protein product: CASSLSPSGGYNEQFF.

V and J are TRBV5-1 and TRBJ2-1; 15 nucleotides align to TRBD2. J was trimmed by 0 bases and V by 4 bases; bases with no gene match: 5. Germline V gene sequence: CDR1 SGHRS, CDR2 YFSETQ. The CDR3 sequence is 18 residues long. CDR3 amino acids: CASSPKGLAGGSYNEQFF. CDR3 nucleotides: TGCGCCAGCAGCCCTAAGGGACTAGCGGGAGGCTCCTACAATGAGCAGTTCTTC. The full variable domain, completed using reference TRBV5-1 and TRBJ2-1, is KAGVTQTPRYLIKTRGQQVTLSCSPISGHRSVSWYQQTPGQGLQFLFEYFSETQRNKGNFPGRFSGRQFSNSRSEMNVSTLELGDSALYLCASSPKGLAGGSYNEQFFGPGTRLTVL.

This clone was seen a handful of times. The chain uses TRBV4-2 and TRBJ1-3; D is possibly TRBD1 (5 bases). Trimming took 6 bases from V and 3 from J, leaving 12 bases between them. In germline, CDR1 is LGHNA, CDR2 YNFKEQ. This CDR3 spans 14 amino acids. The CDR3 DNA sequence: TGTGCCAGCAGGGAAAGGGGAGGTGGAAACACCATATATTTT. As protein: CASRERGGGNTIYF.

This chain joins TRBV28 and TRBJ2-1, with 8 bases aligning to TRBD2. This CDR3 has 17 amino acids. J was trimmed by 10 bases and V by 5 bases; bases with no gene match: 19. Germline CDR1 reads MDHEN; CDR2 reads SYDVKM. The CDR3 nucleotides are TGTGCCAGCAGTCTACCCCTAGGTGGTAGCGGGATGAACGAGCAGTTCTTC. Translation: CASSLPLGGSGMNEQFF.

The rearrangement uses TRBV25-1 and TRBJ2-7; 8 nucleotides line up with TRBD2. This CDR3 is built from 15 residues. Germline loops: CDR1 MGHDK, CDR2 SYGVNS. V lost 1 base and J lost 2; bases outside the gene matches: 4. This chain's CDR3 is CASSEFAGGAYEQYF. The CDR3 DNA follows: TGTGCCAGCAGTGAATTTGCGGGAGGAGCCTACGAGCAGTACTTC.

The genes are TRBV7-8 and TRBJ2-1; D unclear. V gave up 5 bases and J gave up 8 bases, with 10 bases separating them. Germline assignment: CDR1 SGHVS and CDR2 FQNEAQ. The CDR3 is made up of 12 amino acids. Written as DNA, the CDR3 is TGTGCCAGCAGCCTCTTAGAGGATGAGCAGTTCTTC. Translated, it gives CASSLLEDEQFF.

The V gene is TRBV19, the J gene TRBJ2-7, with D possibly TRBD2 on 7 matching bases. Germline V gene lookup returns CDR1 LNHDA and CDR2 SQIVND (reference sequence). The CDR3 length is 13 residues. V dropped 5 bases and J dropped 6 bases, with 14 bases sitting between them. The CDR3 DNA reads TGTGCCAGTAGTTTTGGGGGGGCCGGCGAGCAGTACTTC. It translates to CASSFGGAGEQYF.

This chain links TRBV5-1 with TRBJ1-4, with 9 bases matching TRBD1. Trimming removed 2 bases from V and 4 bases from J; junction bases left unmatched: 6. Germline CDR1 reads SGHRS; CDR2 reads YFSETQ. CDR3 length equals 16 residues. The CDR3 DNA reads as TGCGCCAGCAGCTTCTTCCCGACAGGGGGTAATGAAAAACTGTTTTTT. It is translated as CASSFFPTGGNEKLFF.

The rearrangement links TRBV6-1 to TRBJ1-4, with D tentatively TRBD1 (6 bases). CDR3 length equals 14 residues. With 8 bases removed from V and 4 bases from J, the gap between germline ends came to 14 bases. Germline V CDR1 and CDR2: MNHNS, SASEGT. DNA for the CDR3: TGTGCCAGCCTCCGGGACACCGATAATGAAAAACTGTTTTTT. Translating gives CASLRDTDNEKLFF.

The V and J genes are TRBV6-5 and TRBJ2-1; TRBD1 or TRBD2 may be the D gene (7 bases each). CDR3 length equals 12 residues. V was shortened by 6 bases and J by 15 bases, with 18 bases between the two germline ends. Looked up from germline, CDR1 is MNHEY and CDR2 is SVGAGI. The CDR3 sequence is CASSSGGGPAFF. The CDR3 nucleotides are TGTGCCAGCAGCTCAGGGGGGGGGCCCGCGTTCTTC.

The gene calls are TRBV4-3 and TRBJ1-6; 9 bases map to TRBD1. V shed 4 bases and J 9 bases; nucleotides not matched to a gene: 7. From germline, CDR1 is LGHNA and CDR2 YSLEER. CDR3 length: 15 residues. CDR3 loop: CASSLDRGLGSPLHF. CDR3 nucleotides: TGCGCCAGCAGCCTGGACAGGGGTTTAGGTTCACCCCTCCACTTT.

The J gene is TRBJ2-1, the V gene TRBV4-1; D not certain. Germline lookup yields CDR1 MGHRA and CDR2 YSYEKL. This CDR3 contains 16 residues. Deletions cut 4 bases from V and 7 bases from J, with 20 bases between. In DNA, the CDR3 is TGCGCCAGCAGCCCTCGGACGGCCTCTCTACCAAATGAGCAGTTCTTC. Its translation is CASSPRTASLPNEQFF.

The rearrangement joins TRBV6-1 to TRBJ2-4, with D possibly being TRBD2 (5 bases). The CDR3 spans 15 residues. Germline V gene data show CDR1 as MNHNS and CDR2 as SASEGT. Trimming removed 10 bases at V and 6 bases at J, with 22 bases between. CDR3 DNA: TGTGCCACAATTAATCAGAGGACGGAGGCAAACATTCAGTACTTC. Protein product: CATINQRTEANIQYF.

The CDR3 coding sequence is TGTGCCAGTAGTACTGGGGCCAACGTCCTGACTTTC. It yields the protein CASSTGANVLTF. The chain has TRBV19 and TRBJ2-6; the D is unclear. V shed 4 bases and J shed 2 bases, with 0 bases lying between them. Germline CDR1 reads LNHDA; CDR2 reads SQIVND (reference sequence). The CDR3 consists of 12 residues.